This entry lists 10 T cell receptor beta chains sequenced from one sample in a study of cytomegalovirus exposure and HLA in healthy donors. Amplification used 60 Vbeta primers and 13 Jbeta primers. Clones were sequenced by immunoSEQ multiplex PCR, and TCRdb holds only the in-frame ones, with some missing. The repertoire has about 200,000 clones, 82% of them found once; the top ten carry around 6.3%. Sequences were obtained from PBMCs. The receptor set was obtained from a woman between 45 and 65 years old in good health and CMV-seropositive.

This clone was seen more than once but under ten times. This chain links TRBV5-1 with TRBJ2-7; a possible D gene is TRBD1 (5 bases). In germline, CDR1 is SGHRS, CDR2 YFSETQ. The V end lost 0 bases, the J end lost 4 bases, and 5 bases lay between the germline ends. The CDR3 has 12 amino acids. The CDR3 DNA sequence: TGCGCCAGCAGCTTGGACAGGTACGAGCAGTACTTC. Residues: CASSLDRYEQYF.

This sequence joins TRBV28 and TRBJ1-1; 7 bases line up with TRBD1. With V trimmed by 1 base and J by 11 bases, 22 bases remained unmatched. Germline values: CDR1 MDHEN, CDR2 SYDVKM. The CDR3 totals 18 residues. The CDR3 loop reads CASSLFTQTGSDSVGAFF. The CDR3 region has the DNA TGTGCCAGCAGTTTATTTACCCAGACAGGGAGTGACTCAGTGGGGGCTTTCTTT.

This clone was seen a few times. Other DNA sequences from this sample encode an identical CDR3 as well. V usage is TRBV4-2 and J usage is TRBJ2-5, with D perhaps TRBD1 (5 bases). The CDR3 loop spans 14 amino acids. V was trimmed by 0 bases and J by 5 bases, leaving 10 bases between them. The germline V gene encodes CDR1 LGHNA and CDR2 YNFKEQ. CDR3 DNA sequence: TGTGCCAGCAGCCAAGAAAGAAGGGGTGAGACCCAGTACTTC. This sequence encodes CASSQERRGETQYF.

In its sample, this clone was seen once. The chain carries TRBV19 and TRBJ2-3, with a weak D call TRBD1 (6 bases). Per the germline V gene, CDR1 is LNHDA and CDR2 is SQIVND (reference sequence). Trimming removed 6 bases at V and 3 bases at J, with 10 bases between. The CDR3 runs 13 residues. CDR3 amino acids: CASRGGKTDTQYF. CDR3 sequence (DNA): TGTGCCAGTAGAGGGGGTAAGACAGATACGCAGTATTTT.

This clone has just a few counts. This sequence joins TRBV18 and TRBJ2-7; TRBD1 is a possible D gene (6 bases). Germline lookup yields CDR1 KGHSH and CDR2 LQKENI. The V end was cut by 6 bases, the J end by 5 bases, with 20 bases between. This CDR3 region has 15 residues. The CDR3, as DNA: TGTGCCAGCTCCCCGGACAGTCGAAACGTCCACGAGCAGTACTTC. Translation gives CASSPDSRNVHEQYF.

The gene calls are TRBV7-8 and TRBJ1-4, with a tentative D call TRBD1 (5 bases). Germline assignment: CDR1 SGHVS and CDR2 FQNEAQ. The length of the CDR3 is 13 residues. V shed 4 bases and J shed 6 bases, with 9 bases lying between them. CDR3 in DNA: TGTGCCAGCAGCTCAGGACATTATGAAAAACTGTTTTTT. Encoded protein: CASSSGHYEKLFF.

The CDR3 sequence is CASRSGGYEQYF. As DNA, the CDR3 is TGTGCCAGCAGGTCAGGGGGCTACGAGCAGTACTTC. This rearrangement joins TRBV28 to TRBJ2-7, with 7 bases matching TRBD1. In germline, CDR1 is MDHEN, CDR2 SYDVKM. This CDR3 has 12 amino acids. Losses at the gene ends were 6 bases for V and 3 bases for J; bases not matched to a gene: 2.

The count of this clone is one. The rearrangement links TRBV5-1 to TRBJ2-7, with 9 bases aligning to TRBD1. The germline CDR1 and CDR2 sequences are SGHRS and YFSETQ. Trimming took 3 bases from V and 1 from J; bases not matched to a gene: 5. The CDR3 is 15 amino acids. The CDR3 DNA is TGCGCCAGCAGCTCAAGGACAGGGGTATCCTACGAGCAGTACTTC. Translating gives CASSSRTGVSYEQYF. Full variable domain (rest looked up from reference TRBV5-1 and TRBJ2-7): KAGVTQTPRYLIKTRGQQVTLSCSPISGHRSVSWYQQTPGQGLQFLFEYFSETQRNKGNFPGRFSGRQFSNSRSEMNVSTLELGDSALYLCASSSRTGVSYEQYFGPGTRLTVT.

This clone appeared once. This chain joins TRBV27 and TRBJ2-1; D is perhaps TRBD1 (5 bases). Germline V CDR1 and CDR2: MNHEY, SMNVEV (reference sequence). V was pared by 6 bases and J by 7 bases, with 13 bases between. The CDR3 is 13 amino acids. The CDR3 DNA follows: TGTGCCAGCAGACCCCTGTCAGGGAATGAGCAGTTCTTC. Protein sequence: CASRPLSGNEQFF.

The CDR3 coding sequence is TGTGCCAGCAGTTTTGGACAGGGAGGGCTCCTCACTGAAGCTTTCTTT. Residues: CASSFGQGGLLTEAFF. The rearrangement uses TRBV28 and TRBJ1-1; 8 bases are shared with TRBD1. Trimming cost V 3 bases and J 4 bases; bases outside gene matches: 10. The CDR3 is 16 amino acids. CDR1 MDHEN and CDR2 SYDVKM come from the germline V gene.